The 11 T cell receptor beta chains presented below share a single source sample, sequenced in a study of blood T cell repertoires in COVID-19. Repertoires were generated with immunoSEQ multiplex PCR, while TCRdb's copy carries only in-frame clones and drops some. The sample carries over 90,000 clones, 90% recorded once. Sequencing was performed on peripheral blood. All receptors derive from a man aged 50-59 years with acute or convalescent COVID-19.

The CDR3 reads CASSLGQRNTGELFF. CDR3 nucleotide sequence: TGTGCCAGCAGCTTGGGACAGAGGAACACCGGGGAGCTGTTTTTT. The V gene is TRBV6-5, the J gene TRBJ2-2, with 7 bases lining up with TRBD1. The CDR3 has 15 amino acids. Germline-derived CDR1 and CDR2 are MNHEY and SVGAGI. With 6 bases clipped from V and 1 base from J, the junction kept 5 bases outside the gene matches.

The genes are TRBV4-1 and TRBJ2-1; D is ambiguous. Germline CDR1 and CDR2: MGHRA and YSYEKL. The CDR3 is 16 residues long. The V and J ends lost 1 base and 4 bases respectively, with 14 bases between them. The CDR3 DNA reads as TGCGCCAGCAGCCAAGTAGCCAGCGCTCGATACAATGAGCAGTTCTTC. This codes for CASSQVASARYNEQFF.

The rearrangement joins TRBV11-3 to TRBJ2-2; 7 nucleotides agree with TRBD2. The length of the CDR3 is 16 residues. V dropped 2 bases and J dropped 5; count of bases not matched to a gene: 8. Germline V gene lookup returns CDR1 SGHNT and CDR2 YENEEA. CDR3 loop: CASSLNGGEGTGELFF. The CDR3 nucleotides are TGTGCCAGCAGCTTAAACGGCGGGGAGGGGACCGGGGAGCTGTTTTTT.

The V call is TRBV3-1 (or the pseudogene TRBV3-2), the J call TRBJ2-1; TRBD2 matches 7 bases. This CDR3 spans 17 amino acids. V gave up 2 bases and J gave up 4 bases; unmatched junction bases: 11. Germline V gene sequence: CDR1 LGHDT, CDR2 YNNKEL (reference sequence). CDR3 sequence reads: CASSQRGGNSLYNEQFF. DNA for the CDR3: TGTGCCAGCAGCCAACGGGGAGGGAACTCCCTTTACAATGAGCAGTTCTTC.

CDR3 sequence reads: CATSDLPGGSYTF. The CDR3 bases are TGTGCCACCAGTGATTTGCCGGGGGGAAGCTACACCTTC. The chain couples TRBV24-1 to TRBJ1-2; D might be TRBD1 (5 bases). This CDR3 contains 13 residues. The germline gives CDR1 KGHDR, CDR2 SFDVKD. V was cut by 0 bases and J by 9 bases, with 10 bases left in between.

This chain links TRBV5-4 with TRBJ2-5, with D perhaps TRBD1 (6 bases). The CDR3 sequence is 15 residues long. V lost 3 bases to trimming and J lost 4 bases, with 16 bases between them. Germline CDR1 is SGHNT and CDR2 is YYREEE (reference sequence). The CDR3 nucleotides are TGTGCCAGCAGCTCGCAGATACAGGGTTTAGAGACCCAGTACTTC. Protein product: CASSSQIQGLETQYF.

The CDR3 sequence: CASRSGTGRYETQYF. CDR3 DNA: TGTGCCAGCAGATCCGGGACAGGGAGGTATGAGACCCAGTACTTC. The V call is TRBV28, the J call TRBJ2-5; 9 positions agree with TRBD1. This CDR3 contains 15 residues. The germline gives CDR1 MDHEN, CDR2 SYDVKM. Losses at the gene ends were 6 bases for V and 5 bases for J; bases not matched to a gene: 10.

This chain joins TRBV6-4 and TRBJ1-1, with a tentative D call TRBD1 (6 bases). Per germline, CDR1 MRHNA and CDR2 SNTAGT. Trimming left V 7 bases short and J 5 bases short, with 14 bases between. The CDR3 has 13 amino acids. The CDR3 DNA sequence: TGTGCCAGCACTACAGGGCTGGGTACTGAAGCTTTCTTT. Encoded protein: CASTTGLGTEAFF.

The chain's CDR3 is CASSFQREETQYF. CDR3 DNA sequence: TGCGCCAGCAGCTTTCAGCGGGAAGAGACCCAGTACTTC. The chain has TRBV5-1 and TRBJ2-5, with D possibly matching TRBD2 (6 bases). V shed 2 bases and J shed 3 bases, with 8 bases lying between them. The CDR3 length is 13 residues. In germline, CDR1 is SGHRS, CDR2 YFSETQ.

The V gene is TRBV19, the J gene TRBJ2-1; a possible D gene is TRBD2 (6 bases). CDR1 and CDR2 from the germline V gene are LNHDA and SQIVND (reference sequence). The length of the CDR3 is 14 residues. V dropped 5 bases and J dropped 4 bases, with 12 bases sitting between them. CDR3 coding DNA: TGTGCCAGTAGTCCCGGGGGTGTATACAATGAGCAGTTCTTC. It encodes CASSPGGVYNEQFF.

The chain combines TRBV9 with TRBJ2-1, with a weak D call TRBD2 (6 bases). CDR1 is SGDLS and CDR2 is YYNGEE in the germline V gene. The V end was cut by 2 bases, the J end by 10 bases, with 19 bases between. CDR3 length: 15 residues. CDR3 DNA: TGTGCCAGCAGCGTTCTCCGGGAGTCCAAGGGAGAGCAGTTCTTC. Translating gives CASSVLRESKGEQFF.